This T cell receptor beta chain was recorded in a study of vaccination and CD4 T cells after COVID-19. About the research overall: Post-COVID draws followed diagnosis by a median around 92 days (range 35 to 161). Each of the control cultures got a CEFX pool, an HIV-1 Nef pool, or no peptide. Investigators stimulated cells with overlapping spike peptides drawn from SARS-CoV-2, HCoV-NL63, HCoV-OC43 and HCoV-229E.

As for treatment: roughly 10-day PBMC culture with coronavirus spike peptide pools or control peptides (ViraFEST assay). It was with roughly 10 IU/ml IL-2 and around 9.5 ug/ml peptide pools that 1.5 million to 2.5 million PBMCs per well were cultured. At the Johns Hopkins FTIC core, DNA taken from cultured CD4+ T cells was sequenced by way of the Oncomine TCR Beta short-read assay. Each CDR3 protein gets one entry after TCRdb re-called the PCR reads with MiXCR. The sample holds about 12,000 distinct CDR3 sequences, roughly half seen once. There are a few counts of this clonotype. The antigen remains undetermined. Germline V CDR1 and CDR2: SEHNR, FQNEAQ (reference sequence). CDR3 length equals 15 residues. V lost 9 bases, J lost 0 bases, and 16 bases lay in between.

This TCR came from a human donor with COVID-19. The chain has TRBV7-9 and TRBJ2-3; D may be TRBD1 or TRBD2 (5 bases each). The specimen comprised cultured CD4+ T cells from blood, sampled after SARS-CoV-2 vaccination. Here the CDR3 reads CASHLGTPSTDTQYF. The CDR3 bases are TGTGCCAGTCATTTGGGGACGCCTAGCACAGATACGCAGTATTTT.